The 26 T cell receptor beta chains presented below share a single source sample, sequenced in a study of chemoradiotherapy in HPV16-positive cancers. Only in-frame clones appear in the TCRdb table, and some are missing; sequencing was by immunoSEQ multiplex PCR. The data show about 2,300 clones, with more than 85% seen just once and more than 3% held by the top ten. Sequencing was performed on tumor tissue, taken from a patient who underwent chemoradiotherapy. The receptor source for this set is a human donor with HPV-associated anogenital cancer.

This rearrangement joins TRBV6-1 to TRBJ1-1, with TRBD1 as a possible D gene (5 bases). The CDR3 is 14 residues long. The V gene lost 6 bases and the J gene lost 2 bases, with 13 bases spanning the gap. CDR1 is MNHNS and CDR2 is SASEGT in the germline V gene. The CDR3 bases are TGTGCCAGCAGGGAGAGGGGAACTAACACTGAAGCTTTCTTT. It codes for CASRERGTNTEAFF.

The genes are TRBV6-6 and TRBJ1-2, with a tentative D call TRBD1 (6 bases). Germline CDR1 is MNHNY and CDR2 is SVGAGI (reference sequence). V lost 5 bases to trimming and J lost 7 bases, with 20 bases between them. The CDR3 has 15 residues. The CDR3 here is CASSNRTDTRRGYTF. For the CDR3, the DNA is TGTGCCAGCAGTAACCGGACAGATACCCGGCGTGGCTACACCTTC.

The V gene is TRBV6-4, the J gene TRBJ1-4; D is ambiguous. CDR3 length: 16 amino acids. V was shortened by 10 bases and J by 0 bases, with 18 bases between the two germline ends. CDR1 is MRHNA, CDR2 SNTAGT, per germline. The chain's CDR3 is CAIQTEGATTNEKLFF. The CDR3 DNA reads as TGTGCCATCCAAACGGAGGGCGCTACAACTAATGAAAAACTGTTTTTT.

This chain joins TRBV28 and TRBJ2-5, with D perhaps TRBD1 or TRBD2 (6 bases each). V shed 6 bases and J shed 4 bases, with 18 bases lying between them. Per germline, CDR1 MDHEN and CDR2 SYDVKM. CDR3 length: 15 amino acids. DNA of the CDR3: TGTGCCAGCAGCCGCCTGGGGGGCGCGGGAGAGACCCAGTACTTC. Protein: CASSRLGGAGETQYF. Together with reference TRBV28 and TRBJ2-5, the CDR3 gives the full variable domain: DVKVTQSSRYLVKRTGEKVFLECVQDMDHENMFWYRQDPGLGLRLIYFSYDVKMKEKGDIPEGYSVSREKKERFSLILESASTNQTSMYLCASSRLGGAGETQYFGPGTRLLVL.

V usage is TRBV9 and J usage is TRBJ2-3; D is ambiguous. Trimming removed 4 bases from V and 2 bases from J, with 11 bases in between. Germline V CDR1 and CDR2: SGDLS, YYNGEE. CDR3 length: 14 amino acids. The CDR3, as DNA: TGTGCCAGCAGCACCCATTCCTTCACAGATACGCAGTATTTT. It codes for CASSTHSFTDTQYF.

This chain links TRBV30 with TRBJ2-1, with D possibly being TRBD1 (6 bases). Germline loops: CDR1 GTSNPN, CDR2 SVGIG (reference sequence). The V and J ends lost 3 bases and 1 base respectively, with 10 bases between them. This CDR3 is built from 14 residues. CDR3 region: CAWSDRWSYNEQFF. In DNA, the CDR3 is TGTGCCTGGAGCGACAGGTGGTCCTACAATGAGCAGTTCTTC.

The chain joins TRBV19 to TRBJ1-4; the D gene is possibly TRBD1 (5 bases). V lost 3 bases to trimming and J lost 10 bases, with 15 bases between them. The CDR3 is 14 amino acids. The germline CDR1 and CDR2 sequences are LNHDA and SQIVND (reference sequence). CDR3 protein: CASSIARAGSKLFF. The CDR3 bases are TGTGCCAGTAGTATCGCCAGGGCAGGGTCAAAACTGTTTTTT.

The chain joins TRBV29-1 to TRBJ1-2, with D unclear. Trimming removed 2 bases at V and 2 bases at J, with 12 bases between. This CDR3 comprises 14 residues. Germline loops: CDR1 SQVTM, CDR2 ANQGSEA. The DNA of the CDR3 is TGCAGCGTTGAAAGGAGCCCTTACAACTATGGCTACACCTTC. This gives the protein CSVERSPYNYGYTF.

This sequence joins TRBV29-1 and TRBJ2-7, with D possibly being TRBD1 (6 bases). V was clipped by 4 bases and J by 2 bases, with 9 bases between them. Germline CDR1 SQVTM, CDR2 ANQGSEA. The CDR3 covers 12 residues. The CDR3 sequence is CSVVGDTYEQYF. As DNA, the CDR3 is TGCAGCGTTGTAGGGGACACCTACGAGCAGTACTTC.

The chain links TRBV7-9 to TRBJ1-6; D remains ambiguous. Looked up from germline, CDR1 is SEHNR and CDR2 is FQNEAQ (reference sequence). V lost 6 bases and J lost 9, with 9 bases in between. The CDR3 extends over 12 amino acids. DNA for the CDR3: TGTGCCAGCAGGGTAACCGGTTCACCCCTCCACTTT. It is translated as CASRVTGSPLHF. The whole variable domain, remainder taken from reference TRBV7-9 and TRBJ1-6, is DTGVSQNPRHKITKRGQNVTFRCDPISEHNRLYWYRQTLGQGPEFLTYFQNEAQLEKSRLLSDRFSAERPKGSFSTLEIQRTEQGDSAMYLCASRVTGSPLHFGNGTRLTVT.

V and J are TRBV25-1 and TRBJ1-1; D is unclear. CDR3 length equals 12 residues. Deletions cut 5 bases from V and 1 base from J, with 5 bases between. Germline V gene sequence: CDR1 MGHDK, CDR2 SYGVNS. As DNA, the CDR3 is TGTGCCAGCAGTCTGGGGAACACTGAAGCTTTCTTT. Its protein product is CASSLGNTEAFF.

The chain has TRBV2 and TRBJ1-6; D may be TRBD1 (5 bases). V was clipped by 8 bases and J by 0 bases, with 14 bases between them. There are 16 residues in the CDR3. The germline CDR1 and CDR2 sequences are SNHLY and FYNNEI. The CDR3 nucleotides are TGTGCCAGCGCTTACAGGCCGAGCTCCTATAATTCACCCCTCCACTTT. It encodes CASAYRPSSYNSPLHF. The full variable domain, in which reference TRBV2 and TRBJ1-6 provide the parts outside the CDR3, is EPEVTQTPSHQVTQMGQEVILRCVPISNHLYFYWYRQILGQKVEFLVSFYNNEISEKSEIFDDQFSVERPDGSNFTLKIRSTKLEDSAMYFCASAYRPSSYNSPLHFGNGTRLTVT.

The CDR3 DNA reads as TGCGCCAGCAGCTTGGCCGGGACGGCGAACACTGAAGCTTTCTTT. This sequence encodes CASSLAGTANTEAFF. The genes are TRBV5-1 and TRBJ1-1; D possibly corresponds to TRBD1 (5 bases). Between the trimmed V and J ends, which lost 0 bases and 1 base, there was a span of 10 bases. This CDR3 contains 15 residues. CDR1 and CDR2 from the germline V gene are SGHRS and YFSETQ.

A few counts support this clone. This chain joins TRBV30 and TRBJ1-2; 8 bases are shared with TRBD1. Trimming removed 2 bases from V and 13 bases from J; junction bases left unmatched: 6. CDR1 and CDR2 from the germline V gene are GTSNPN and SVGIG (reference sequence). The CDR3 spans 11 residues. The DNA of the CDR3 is TGTGCCTGGAGTCCCCCAGGGGGCCCCACCTTC. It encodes CAWSPPGGPTF.

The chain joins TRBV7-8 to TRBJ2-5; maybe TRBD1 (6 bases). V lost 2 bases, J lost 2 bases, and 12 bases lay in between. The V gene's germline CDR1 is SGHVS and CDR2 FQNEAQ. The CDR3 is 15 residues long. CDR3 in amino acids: CASSLKQGFQETQYF. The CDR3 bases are TGTGCCAGCAGCTTAAAACAGGGTTTTCAAGAGACCCAGTACTTC.

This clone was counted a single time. The DNA for the CDR3 is TGTGCCAGCAGTTTAACGAGCTCCTACAATGAGCAGTTCTTC. It is translated as CASSLTSSYNEQFF. The chain uses TRBV28 and TRBJ2-1, with D unclear. This CDR3 contains 14 residues. Germline V lookup: CDR1 MDHEN, CDR2 SYDVKM. V was clipped by 2 bases and J by 0 bases, with 5 bases between them.

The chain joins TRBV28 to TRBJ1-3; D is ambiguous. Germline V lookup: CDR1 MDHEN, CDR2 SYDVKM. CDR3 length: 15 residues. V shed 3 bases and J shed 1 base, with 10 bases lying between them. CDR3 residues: CASSFAGLSGNTIYF. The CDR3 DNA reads TGTGCCAGCAGTTTTGCGGGGTTGTCTGGAAACACCATATATTTT.

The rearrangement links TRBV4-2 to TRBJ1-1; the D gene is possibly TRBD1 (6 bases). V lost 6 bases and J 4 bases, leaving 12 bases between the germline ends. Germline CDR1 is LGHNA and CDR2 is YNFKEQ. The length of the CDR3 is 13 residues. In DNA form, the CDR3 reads TGTGCCAGCAGTGTCAGGGGTGGCACTGAAGCTTTCTTT. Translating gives CASSVRGGTEAFF.

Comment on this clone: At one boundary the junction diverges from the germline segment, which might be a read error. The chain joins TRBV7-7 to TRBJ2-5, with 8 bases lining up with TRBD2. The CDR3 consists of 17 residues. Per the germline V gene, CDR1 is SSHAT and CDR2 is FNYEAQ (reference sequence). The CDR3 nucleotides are TGTGCTAGCAGTCCCTATTTGGCGGGGGGACCAAGCGGGACCCAGTACTTC. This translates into CASSPYLAGGPSGTQYF.

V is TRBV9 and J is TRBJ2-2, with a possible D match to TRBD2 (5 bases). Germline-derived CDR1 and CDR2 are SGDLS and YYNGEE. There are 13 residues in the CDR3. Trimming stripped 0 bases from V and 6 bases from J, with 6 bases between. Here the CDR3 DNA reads TGTGCCAGCAGCGTAGTCGGGGCCGGGGAGCTGTTTTTT. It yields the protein CASSVVGAGELFF.

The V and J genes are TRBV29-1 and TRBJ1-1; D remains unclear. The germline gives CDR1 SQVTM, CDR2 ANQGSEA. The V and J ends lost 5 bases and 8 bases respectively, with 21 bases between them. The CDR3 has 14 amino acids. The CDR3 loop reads CSVLKTYTGGEAFF. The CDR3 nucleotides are TGCAGCGTTCTCAAGACCTATACCGGCGGGGAAGCTTTCTTT.

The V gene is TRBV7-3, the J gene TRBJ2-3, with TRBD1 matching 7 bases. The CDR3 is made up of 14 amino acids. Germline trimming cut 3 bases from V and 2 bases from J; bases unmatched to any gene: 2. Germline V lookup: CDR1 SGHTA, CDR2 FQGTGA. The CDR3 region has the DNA TGTGCCAGCAGCTTCGGGACAGACACAGATACGCAGTATTTT. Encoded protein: CASSFGTDTDTQYF.

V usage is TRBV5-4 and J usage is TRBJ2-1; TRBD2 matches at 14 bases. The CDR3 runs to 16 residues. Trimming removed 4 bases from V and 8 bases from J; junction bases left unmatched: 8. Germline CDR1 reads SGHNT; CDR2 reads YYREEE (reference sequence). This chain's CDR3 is CASSKTSGGAGDEQFF. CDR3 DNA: TGTGCCAGCAGCAAGACTAGCGGGGGGGCTGGTGATGAGCAGTTCTTC.

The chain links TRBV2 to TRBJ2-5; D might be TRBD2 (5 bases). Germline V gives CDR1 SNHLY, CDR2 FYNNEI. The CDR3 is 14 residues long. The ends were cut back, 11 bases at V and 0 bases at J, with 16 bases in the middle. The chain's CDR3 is CAAFLEDYQETQYF. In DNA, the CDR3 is TGTGCCGCGTTTCTGGAGGATTACCAAGAGACCCAGTACTTC.

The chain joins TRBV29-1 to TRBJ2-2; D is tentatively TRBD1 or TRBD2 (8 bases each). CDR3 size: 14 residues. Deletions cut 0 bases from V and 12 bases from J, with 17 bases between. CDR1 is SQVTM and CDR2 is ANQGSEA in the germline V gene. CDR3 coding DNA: TGCAGCGTTGAAGATCGTAGCGGGACAGGTCAGCTGTTTTTT. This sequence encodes CSVEDRSGTGQLFF.

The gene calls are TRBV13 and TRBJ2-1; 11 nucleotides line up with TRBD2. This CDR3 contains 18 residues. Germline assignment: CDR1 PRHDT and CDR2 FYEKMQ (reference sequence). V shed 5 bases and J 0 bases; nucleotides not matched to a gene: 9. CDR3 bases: TGTGCCAGCAGCACACTCCTAGCGGGGGGCTCCTCCTACAATGAGCAGTTCTTC. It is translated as CASSTLLAGGSSYNEQFF.